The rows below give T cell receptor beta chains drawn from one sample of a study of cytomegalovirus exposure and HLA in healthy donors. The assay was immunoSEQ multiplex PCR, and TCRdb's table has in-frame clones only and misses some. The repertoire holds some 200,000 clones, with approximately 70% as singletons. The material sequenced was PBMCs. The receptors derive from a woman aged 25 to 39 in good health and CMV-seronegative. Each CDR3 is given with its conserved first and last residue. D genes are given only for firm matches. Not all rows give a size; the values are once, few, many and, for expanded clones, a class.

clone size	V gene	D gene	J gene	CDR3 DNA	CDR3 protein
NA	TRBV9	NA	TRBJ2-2	TGTGCCAGCTCCGACAATTTTTCCGGGGAGCTGTTTTTT	CASSDNFSGELFF
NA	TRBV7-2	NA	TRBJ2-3	TGTGCCAGCAGCTTAGCGTTGACAGGCACAGATACGCAGTATTTT	CASSLALTGTDTQYF
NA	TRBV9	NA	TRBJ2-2	TGTGCCAGCAGCTCTTTTGGGGGGGCGCACACCGGGGAGCTGTTTTTT	CASSSFGGAHTGELFF
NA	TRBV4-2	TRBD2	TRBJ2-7	TGTGCCAGCAGCCAAGGGCTGGCGGGGGGATACTACGAGCAGTACTTC	CASSQGLAGGYYEQYF
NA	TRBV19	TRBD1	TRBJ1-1	TGTGCCAGTAGGGGGGACAGGGGATATGACACTGAAGCTTTCTTT	CASRGDRGYDTEAFF
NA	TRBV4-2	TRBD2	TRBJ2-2	TGTGCCAGCACCTCCAATCTTTTTAGCGGGAGGGCCGCGGATCGGGAGCTGTTTTTT	CASTSNLFSGRAADRELFF
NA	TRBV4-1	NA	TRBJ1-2	TGCGCCAGCAGCGCCAGCGTCAACTATGGCTACACCTTC	CASSASVNYGYTF
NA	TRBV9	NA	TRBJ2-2	TGTGCCAGCAGCACCAACAGGGACAACACCGGGGAGCTGTTTTTT	CASSTNRDNTGELFF
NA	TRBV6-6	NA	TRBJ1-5	TGTGCCAGCAGCCGGATAAGGGGCCTAACCCAGCATTTT	CASSRIRGLTQHF
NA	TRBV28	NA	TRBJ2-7	TGTGCCAGCAGTTTTGGCGGGAACTACGAGCAGTACTTC	CASSFGGNYEQYF
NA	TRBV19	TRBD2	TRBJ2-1	TGTGCCAGTAATCCGGGACTAGGAGACAATGAGCAGTTCTTC	CASNPGLGDNEQFF
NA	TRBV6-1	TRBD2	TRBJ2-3	TGTGCCACCTCCCGGGCTAGCGGGGGAGCAGATACGCAGTATTTT	CATSRASGGADTQYF
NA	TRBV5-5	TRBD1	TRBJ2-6	TGTGCCAGCAGCTTGGACAGGGGGATCGTAAGAGGGGCCAACGTCCTGACTTTC	CASSLDRGIVRGANVLTF
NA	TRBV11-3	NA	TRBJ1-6	TGTGCCAGCAGCCAGGAGGCTTCGGGATCACCCCTCCACTTT	CASSQEASGSPLHF
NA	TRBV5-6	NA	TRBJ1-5	TGTGCCAGCAGCTTGGGGGCCCTGGGTGGCAATCAGCCCCAGCATTTT	CASSLGALGGNQPQHF
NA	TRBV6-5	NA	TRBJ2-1	TGTGCCAGCAGTTACGGATACCAAACTAGATACAATGAGCAGTTCTTC	CASSYGYQTRYNEQFF
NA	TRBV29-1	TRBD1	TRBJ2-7	TGCAGCGTTGAAGGGGGAGACAGGGGTTACGAGCAGTACTTC	CSVEGGDRGYEQYF
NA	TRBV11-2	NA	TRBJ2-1	TGTGCCAGCAGCTTTATCAGCCCACAGGTCGACTCGCAACAGTTCTTC	CASSFISPQVDSQQFF
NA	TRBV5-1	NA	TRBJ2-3	TGCGCCAGCAGCTTGGGGGAGATAGGGATGGAGCAGTATTTT	CASSLGEIGMEQYF
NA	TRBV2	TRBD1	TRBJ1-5	TGTGCCATCAGGGGGGGTATTAGTCAGCCCCAGCATTTT	CAIRGGISQPQHF
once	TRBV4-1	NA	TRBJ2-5	TGCGCCAGCAGCATTTACCAGGGGGGAGGTCAAGAGACCCAGTACTTC	CASSIYQGGGQETQYF
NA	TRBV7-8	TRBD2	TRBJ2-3	TGTGCCAGCAGCCGGGGGGGAGACGCAGATACGCAGTATTTT	CASSRGGDADTQYF
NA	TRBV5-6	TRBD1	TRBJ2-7	TGTGCCAGCAGCTTGTACCCGGGACAGGGTGGCGAGCAGTACTTC	CASSLYPGQGGEQYF
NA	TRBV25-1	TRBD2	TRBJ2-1	TGTGCCAGCAGTGACCCTCTAGCGGCCTCCTACAATGAGCAGTTCTTC	CASSDPLAASYNEQFF
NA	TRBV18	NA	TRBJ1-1	TGTGCCAGCTCACCAAGTAGACAGTTGAACACTGAAGCTTTCTTT	CASSPSRQLNTEAFF
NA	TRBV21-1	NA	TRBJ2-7	TGTGCCAGCAGCACCATAGGGATGGGGACAGGGGCCGAGCAGTACTTC	CASSTIGMGTGAEQYF
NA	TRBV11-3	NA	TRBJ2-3	TGTGCCAGCAGCCGGACTCGGGGTAGCACAGATACGCAGTATTTT	CASSRTRGSTDTQYF
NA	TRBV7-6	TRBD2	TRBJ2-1	TGTGCCAGCAGCTCGGGGCCCGGGAGGGCACACAATGAGCAGTTCTTC	CASSSGPGRAHNEQFF
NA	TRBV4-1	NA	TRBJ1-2	TGCGCCAGCAGCCCTGGACAGCCCTATGGCTACACCTTC	CASSPGQPYGYTF
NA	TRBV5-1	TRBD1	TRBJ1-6	TGCGCCAGCAGCCTGGAGGGGGCGGATAATTCACCCCTCCACTTT	CASSLEGADNSPLHF
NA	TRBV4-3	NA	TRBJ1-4	TGCGCCAGCAGCCAAGCACCGGGGTCTGCAACTAATGAAAAACTGTTTTTT	CASSQAPGSATNEKLFF
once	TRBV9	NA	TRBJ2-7	TGTGCCAGCAGCGTATTGGGGGCGACCAGCGAGCAGTACTTC	CASSVLGATSEQYF
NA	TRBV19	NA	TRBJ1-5	TGTGCCAGTAGTATGGAGGGGATTCAGCCCCAGCATTTT	CASSMEGIQPQHF
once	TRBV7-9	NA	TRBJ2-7	TGTGCCAGCAGCTTTGGAGGGAACGGGCAGTACTTC	CASSFGGNGQYF
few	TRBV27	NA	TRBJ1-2	TGTGCCAGCAGTTTTAAAGACTCCTATGGCTACACCTTC	CASSFKDSYGYTF
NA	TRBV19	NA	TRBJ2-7	TGTGCCAGTAGCAGGCAGGGCCGCGACGAGCAGTACTTC	CASSRQGRDEQYF
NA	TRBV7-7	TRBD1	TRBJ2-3	TGTGCTAGCAGCCGGACAGGGAATTCAGATACGCAGTATTTT	CASSRTGNSDTQYF
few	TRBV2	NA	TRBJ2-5	TGTGCCAGCAGGGGATTTACAGGGCTTAGGGAGACCCAGTACTTC	CASRGFTGLRETQYF
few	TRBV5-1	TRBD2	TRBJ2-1	TGCGCCAGCAAATCTAGCGGGGAGTACAATGAGCAGTTCTTC	CASKSSGEYNEQFF
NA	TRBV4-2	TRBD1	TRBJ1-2	TGTGCCAGCAGCCAAGATAGGCCAACAGGGGACAGTAACTATGGCTACACCTTC	CASSQDRPTGDSNYGYTF
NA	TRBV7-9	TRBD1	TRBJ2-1	TGTGCCAGCAGCTTACTCAGGGGGCCCTACAATGAGCAGTTCTTC	CASSLLRGPYNEQFF
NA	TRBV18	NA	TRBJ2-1	TGTGCCAGCTCACCTGGGACATCTTACAATGAGCAGTTCTTC	CASSPGTSYNEQFF
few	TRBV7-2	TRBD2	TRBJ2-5	TGTGCCAGCAGCTTAGGCGGGGGGGCCCAGACCCAGTACTTC	CASSLGGGAQTQYF
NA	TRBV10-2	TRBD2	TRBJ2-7	TGCGCCAGCAGTCCGGGACTAGCGGGTCACGAGCAGTACTTC	CASSPGLAGHEQYF
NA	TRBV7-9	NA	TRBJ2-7	TGTGCCAGCAGCTTAGGCGTCTACGAGCAGTACTTC	CASSLGVYEQYF
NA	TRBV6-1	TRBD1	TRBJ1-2	TGTGCCAGCAGTGAAGGGGACAGGGGCGCCCTCGGCGGCTACACCTTC	CASSEGDRGALGGYTF
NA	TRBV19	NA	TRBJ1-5	TGTGCCAGTACGTTGAGTAATAGCAATCAGCCCCAGCATTTT	CASTLSNSNQPQHF
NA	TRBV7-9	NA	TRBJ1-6	TGTGCCAGCAGCTTAGCCTTGAGGAATAATTCACCCCTCCACTTT	CASSLALRNNSPLHF
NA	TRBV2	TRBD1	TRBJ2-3	TGTGCCAGCAGCGAGACAGGGGTAACAGATACGCAGTATTTT	CASSETGVTDTQYF
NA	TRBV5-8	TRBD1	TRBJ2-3	TGTGCCAGCAGCTTGGGGGGGACAGGGGGCACAGATACGCAGTATTTT	CASSLGGTGGTDTQYF